The 18 T cell receptor beta chains in this list originate from one sample, sequenced in a study of identifying expanded T cells in peripheral blood. Sequenced by immunoSEQ multiplex PCR; TCRdb stores in-frame clones only, minus some. The sample has under 70,000 clones, around 87% seen once. The source material was blood. The receptor source for this set is a person between 18 and 70 years old in good health.

The chain has TRBV2 and TRBJ2-7; TRBD1 agrees at 7 bases. Germline trimming cut 1 base from V and 6 bases from J; bases unmatched to any gene: 6. Looked up from germline, CDR1 is SNHLY and CDR2 is FYNNEI. This CDR3 contains 14 residues. In DNA form, the CDR3 reads TGTGCCAGCAGTGAAGTAGTTTACAGGGGCGAGCAGTACTTC. Translation: CASSEVVYRGEQYF.

The chain carries TRBV30 and TRBJ2-3; a weak D match, TRBD1 (6 bases). Germline V gene lookup returns CDR1 GTSNPN and CDR2 SVGIG (reference sequence). This CDR3 is built from 13 residues. Trimming left V 5 bases short and J 4 bases short, with 13 bases between. DNA of the CDR3: TGTGCCTGGGGACTCAGACAGGCAGATACGCAGTATTTT. Translation: CAWGLRQADTQYF.

CDR3 nucleotides: TGCAGCGCCGAGGTCCGGGACTCCCGTTACGATGAGCAGTTCTTC. Protein: CSAEVRDSRYDEQFF. The rearrangement joins TRBV29-1 to TRBJ2-1; tentatively, D is TRBD2 (6 bases). Trimming took off 7 bases at V and 8 bases at J, with 24 bases between the two ends. The CDR3 extends over 15 amino acids. Germline-derived CDR1 and CDR2 are SQVTM and ANQGSEA.

The rearrangement joins TRBV7-6 to TRBJ2-7, with TRBD2 as a possible D gene (6 bases). CDR3 length: 15 residues. Germline V gene data show CDR1 as SGHVS and CDR2 as FNYEAQ. Trimming removed 5 bases at V and 0 bases at J, with 14 bases between. The CDR3 DNA reads TGTGCCAGCAGCCTTAGCGGAGTCAACTCCTACGAGCAGTACTTC. It specifies CASSLSGVNSYEQYF.

This clone was detected only once. The rearrangement joins TRBV27 to TRBJ1-2; D gene unclear. The V gene lost 4 bases and the J gene lost 3 bases, with 15 bases spanning the gap. CDR3 length: 15 residues. Germline CDR1 MNHEY, CDR2 SMNVEV (reference sequence). CDR3 in DNA: TGTGCCAGCAGTTACGCGGACGGAGTTCACTATGGCTACACCTTC. Its protein is CASSYADGVHYGYTF.

V and J are TRBV7-9 and TRBJ1-4; TRBD1 is a possible D gene (6 bases). Germline V lookup: CDR1 SEHNR, CDR2 FQNEAQ (reference sequence). The CDR3 extends over 18 amino acids. Trimming took 5 bases from V and 7 from J, leaving 26 bases between them. The CDR3: CASSPGTLRSKVGEKLFF. CDR3 sequence (DNA): TGTGCCAGCAGCCCCGGGACACTGCGCAGTAAGGTCGGTGAAAAACTGTTTTTT.

This clone was observed a single time. This chain uses TRBV14 with TRBJ1-1, with 8 positions matching TRBD1. Germline CDR1 reads SGHDN; CDR2 reads FVKESK. CDR3 size: 13 residues. V shed 3 bases and J 6 bases; nucleotides not matched to a gene: 3. CDR3 sequence: CASSHLDRAEAFF. The CDR3 DNA follows: TGTGCCAGCAGCCATCTGGACAGGGCTGAAGCTTTCTTT.

By its share, this clone is medium-sized (0.01 to 0.1%). The V and J genes are TRBV4-2 and TRBJ2-3; 9 bases match TRBD2. V shed 1 base and J 6 bases; nucleotides not matched to a gene: 20. The germline gives CDR1 LGHNA, CDR2 YNFKEQ. This CDR3 spans 20 amino acids. The CDR3 is CASSQARSSGSLRDTDTQYF. Written as DNA, the CDR3 is TGTGCCAGCAGCCAAGCGAGGAGTAGCGGGAGCTTACGGGACACCGATACGCAGTATTTT.

The chain recombines TRBV9 with TRBJ2-7; 8 nucleotides match TRBD2. Looked up from germline, CDR1 is SGDLS and CDR2 is YYNGEE. CDR3 length equals 14 residues. Unmatched junction bases numbered 6, after V lost 7 bases and J lost 0 bases. The CDR3 bases are TGTGCCAGCGGAGCGGGGGCCATCTCCTACGAGCAGTACTTC. Translation gives CASGAGAISYEQYF.

This clone was found a few times. This rearrangement joins TRBV27 to TRBJ2-1, with 9 bases that match TRBD1. Germline V gene lookup returns CDR1 MNHEY and CDR2 SMNVEV (reference sequence). This CDR3 region has 18 residues. With V trimmed by 3 bases and J by 5 bases, 14 bases remained unmatched. CDR3 in amino acids: CASSFLGLSRTGDNEQFF. CDR3 DNA sequence: TGTGCCAGCAGTTTTCTCGGCCTCTCCCGGACAGGGGACAATGAGCAGTTCTTC.

The V call is TRBV6-5, the J call TRBJ2-1; TRBD1 agrees at 12 bases. The J segment lost 8 bases and the V segment lost 5 bases, leaving 7 bases of the junction unmatched. CDR1 and CDR2 (germline): MNHEY, SVGAGI. CDR3 length equals 15 residues. In DNA, the CDR3 is TGTGCCAGCAGTCTAGGGACAGGGGGCTTCTATGAGCAGTTCTTC. It translates to CASSLGTGGFYEQFF.

This chain uses TRBV5-8 with TRBJ1-5; tentative D call: TRBD1 (6 bases). The CDR3 has 15 residues. V dropped 2 bases and J dropped 7 bases, with 16 bases sitting between them. Looked up from germline, CDR1 is SGHTS and CDR2 is YDEGEE. The CDR3 loop reads CASSLQGLRDQPQHF. The DNA of the CDR3 is TGTGCCAGCAGCTTACAGGGATTGAGGGACCAGCCCCAGCATTTT. The variable domain in full, completed from reference TRBV5-8 and TRBJ1-5, reads EAGVTQSPTHLIKTRGQQATLRCSPISGHTSVYWYQQALGLGLQFLLWYDEGEERNRGNFPPRFSGRQFPNYSSELNVNALELEDSALYLCASSLQGLRDQPQHFGDGTRLSIL.

The chain uses TRBV6-5 and TRBJ1-2, with a weak D call TRBD1 (5 bases). V lost 0 bases, J lost 8 bases, and 13 bases lay in between. Germline CDR1 MNHEY, CDR2 SVGAGI. This CDR3 spans 14 amino acids. This CDR3 reads CASSYSEGTPGYTF. As DNA, the CDR3 is TGTGCCAGCAGTTACTCGGAGGGGACCCCGGGCTACACCTTC.

This clone was seen just once. The CDR3 loop is CASSSTGGTDTQYF. Here the CDR3 DNA reads TGTGCCAGCAGCTCGACAGGGGGCACAGATACGCAGTATTTT. The V and J genes are TRBV6-4 and TRBJ2-3, with 8 positions matching TRBD1. The V gene end was trimmed by 6 bases and the J gene end by 1 base; junction bases not matched to a gene: 3. The CDR3 covers 14 residues. Germline values: CDR1 MRHNA, CDR2 SNTAGT.

The gene calls are TRBV2 and TRBJ2-5; D unclear. This CDR3 has 14 amino acids. Trimming removed 6 bases from V and 5 bases from J, with 16 bases in between. From germline, CDR1 is SNHLY and CDR2 FYNNEI. In DNA, the CDR3 is TGTGCCAGCAGCGAACTGGGTTCGAGGGAGACCCAGTACTTC. It specifies CASSELGSRETQYF.

The J gene is TRBJ2-7, the V gene TRBV5-4, with D possibly matching TRBD2 (6 bases). This CDR3 comprises 15 residues. Germline V CDR1 and CDR2: SGHNT, YYREEE (reference sequence). Trimming left V 4 bases short and J 6 bases short, with 20 bases between. CDR3 nucleotide sequence: TGTGCCAGCAGCCCGTTTTTAGCGGACCTGACCGAGCAGTACTTC. It specifies CASSPFLADLTEQYF.

The chain carries TRBV27 and TRBJ1-2; D is possibly TRBD1 (5 bases). CDR3 length equals 16 residues. The V end was cut by 5 bases, the J end by 8 bases, with 24 bases between. Germline V gene sequence: CDR1 MNHEY, CDR2 SMNVEV (reference sequence). The CDR3, as DNA: TGTGCCAGCAGTACGGGCACAGGACCCCTAGGAGGAGGCTACACCTTC. Its protein product is CASSTGTGPLGGGYTF.

This chain joins TRBV10-3 and TRBJ2-1; 14 bases map to TRBD2. V shed 6 bases and J 5 bases; nucleotides not matched to a gene: 9. The CDR3 extends over 17 amino acids. Germline V CDR1 and CDR2: ENHRY, SYGVKD. The CDR3 DNA reads TGTGCCATCAGGGGACTAGCGGGAGCGGGGAACGACAATGAGCAGTTCTTC. Its protein product is CAIRGLAGAGNDNEQFF.